This T cell receptor beta chain was identified during a study of T-cell memory formation after mild COVID-19. Background on the study: Largely, the TCR clusters proved donor specific.

This clonotype came up many times. MiXCR, run by TCRdb on the 5' RACE reads, gives a single entry per CDR3 protein. The repertoire holds 110,000 to 150,000 distinct CDR3 sequences, with 11% to 15% as singletons. Trimming stripped 2 bases from V and 3 bases from J, with 18 bases between. The CDR3 has 16 amino acids. Germline V CDR1 and CDR2: SGHRS, YFSETQ. The source is an adult woman who had mild COVID-19 (a few samples of this study predate the infection). Cell type and time point are not known. V is TRBV5-1 and J is TRBJ2-7, with D perhaps given as TRBD1 or TRBD2 (5 bases each). Sequenced: PBMCs or a T cell subset sorted from them (not recorded which). The CDR3 is CASSFPTERGNYEQYF. The CDR3 DNA reads TGCGCCAGCAGCTTCCCGACAGAGAGGGGAAACTACGAGCAGTACTTC.